This entry features one T cell receptor (beta chain) sequence. The antigen is undetermined. Unmatched junction bases numbered 8, after V lost 4 bases and J lost 4 bases. The CDR3 sequence is 16 residues long. Per the germline V gene, CDR1 is SGHRS and CDR2 is YFSETQ. Over 95% purity was reached by all sorted populations. This entry comes from a study of beta chain features in type 1 diabetes. Study observations and caveats: For Type 1 diabetes patients, all four CD4+ subsets carried TCRB CDR3s that were moderately but significantly shorter.

Isolated RNA was reverse transcribed in full, so expressed TCRB transcripts were sequenced. Read counts averaged around 3.6 million for samples of naive, central memory and regulatory T cells. The method was immunoSEQ multiplex PCR; TCRdb's version includes in-frame clones alone and lacks a portion of them. The data hold about 450,000 clones, with roughly 10% observed a single time. This sequence was found in a woman under 30 in good health. This chain uses TRBV5-1 with TRBJ2-2, with TRBD1 identical over 9 bases. Input material: naive CD4+ T cells from blood. CDR3 coding DNA: TGCGCCAGCAGCCAAAGCCGGGACAGGGCCACCGGGGAGCTGTTTTTT. Translating gives CASSQSRDRATGELFF.